The present T cell receptor (beta chain) was sequenced within a study of OX40 agonist ivuxolimab in advanced cancers. This CDR3 has 23 amino acids. A word on this clone: Its target is unknown.

The data were produced by immunoSEQ multiplex PCR, yet TCRdb's version contains in-frame clones alone and is incomplete. This sample yields approximately 49,000 clones, of which roughly 85% are seen a single time; around 21% belongs to the top ten. Whole-study results and caveats: There were, on average, more expanded clones in CD8+ T cells than in CD4+.

The receptor was isolated from an adult with an advanced solid tumor such as melanoma, head and neck, liver or kidney cancer. The V and J genes are TRBV21-1 and TRBJ2-4. TRBV21-1 is a known pseudogene. The source material was CD4+ or CD8+ T cells sorted from blood, sampled in a trial of the OX40 agonist ivuxolimab. CDR3: CASSKPKAPRRLTRGEAKNIQYF. As DNA, the CDR3 is TGTGCCAGCAGCAAACCAAAAGCCCCTAGGCGACTGACTAGGGGGGAAGCCAAAAACATTCAGTACTTC.